Shown below are 18 T cell receptor beta chains from a single sample sequenced in a study of blood T cell repertoires in COVID-19. Here immunoSEQ multiplex PCR was the method, and the copy in TCRdb shows in-frame clones only, minus some. The data show roughly 330,000 clones, more than 75% seen once. Material for sequencing was PBMCs or T cells enriched from blood (not recorded which). Every receptor here comes from a woman between 25 and 40 years old who had recovered from COVID-19.

The chain employs TRBV10-3 and TRBJ1-1; D call uncertain. This CDR3 has 15 amino acids. V shed 0 bases and J shed 3 bases, with 11 bases lying between them. Germline lookup yields CDR1 ENHRY and CDR2 SYGVKD. This CDR3 is CAISESPVMDTEAFF. The CDR3 DNA follows: TGTGCCATCAGTGAGTCGCCGGTAATGGACACTGAAGCTTTCTTT.

The V gene is TRBV27, the J gene TRBJ2-7; no reliable D call. The CDR3 is made up of 14 amino acids. CDR1 is MNHEY, CDR2 SMNVEV, per germline (reference sequence). V lost 2 bases and J 4 bases, leaving 12 bases between the germline ends. CDR3 sequence reads: CASSLAAASYEQYF. In nucleotides, the CDR3 is TGTGCCAGCAGTTTAGCGGCAGCCTCATACGAGCAGTACTTC.

Written as DNA, the CDR3 is TGCGCCAGCAGCCTCCGGGACAGTGAAGCTTTCTTT. Translation gives CASSLRDSEAFF. The chain employs TRBV4-1 and TRBJ1-1, with TRBD1 matching over 7 bases. CDR1 and CDR2 (germline): MGHRA, YSYEKL. The junction had 3 bases not matched to a gene; V was cut back by 4 bases and J by 7 bases. The CDR3 consists of 12 residues.

This sequence joins TRBV27 and TRBJ1-4, with a tentative D call TRBD1 (5 bases). Germline CDR1 and CDR2: MNHEY and SMNVEV (reference sequence). The CDR3 runs to 17 residues. The ends were cut back, 4 bases at V and 3 bases at J, with 18 bases in the middle. The chain's CDR3 is CASSSFTKGIANEKLFF. The CDR3 DNA is TGTGCCAGCAGTTCCTTTACGAAGGGGATTGCTAATGAAAAACTGTTTTTT.

This clone was observed a few times. The CDR3 sequence is CASSPLGEASEQYF. The CDR3 coding sequence is TGTGCCAGCAGCCCCCTGGGGGAGGCCTCCGAGCAGTACTTC. This chain links TRBV7-9 with TRBJ2-7; D is possibly TRBD2 (6 bases). CDR1 and CDR2 from the germline V gene are SEHNR and FQNEAQ (reference sequence). This CDR3 spans 14 amino acids. V was shortened by 5 bases and J by 6 bases, with 17 bases between the two germline ends. Based on the CDR3 plus reference TRBV7-9 and TRBJ2-7, the full variable domain is DTGVSQNPRHKITKRGQNVTFRCDPISEHNRLYWYRQTLGQGPEFLTYFQNEAQLEKSRLLSDRFSAERPKGSFSTLEIQRTEQGDSAMYLCASSPLGEASEQYFGPGTRLTVT.

This clone was found a few times. J is TRBJ2-5 and V is TRBV10-3; D perhaps matches TRBD1 (5 bases). Germline V CDR1 and CDR2: ENHRY, SYGVKD. V lost 6 bases, J lost 6 bases, and 17 bases lay in between. The CDR3 is 14 residues long. The CDR3 DNA sequence: TGTGCCATCAGGAATACAGCCGACAGCCAGACCCAGTACTTC. Translation gives CAIRNTADSQTQYF.

The chain combines TRBV4-1 with TRBJ2-5; 9 positions agree with TRBD2. This CDR3 has 16 residues. The V and J ends lost 0 bases and 4 bases, in that order; junction bases with no gene match: 6. The germline gives CDR1 MGHRA, CDR2 YSYEKL. CDR3 residues: CASSQDPGTSRETQYF. The CDR3 DNA is TGCGCCAGCAGCCAAGACCCCGGGACTAGCAGAGAGACCCAGTACTTC.

This clone appeared a few times. The genes are TRBV27 and TRBJ2-7; 12 nucleotides line up with TRBD2. V gave up 10 bases and J gave up 6 bases; unmatched junction bases: 10. Looked up from germline, CDR1 is MNHEY and CDR2 is SMNVEV (reference sequence). This CDR3 has 14 amino acids. The CDR3 DNA sequence: TGTGCCACCGGCCTAGCGGGGGGGCCCGCCGAGCAGTACTTC. Protein product: CATGLAGGPAEQYF.

The chain is built from TRBV20-1 and TRBJ1-2, with no clear D. With 6 bases removed from V and 8 bases from J, the gap between germline ends came to 10 bases. CDR1 is DFQATT and CDR2 is SNEGSKA in the germline V gene (reference sequence). The CDR3 covers 10 residues. CDR3 sequence (DNA): TGCAGTGCCGAGGAGTCAGGCTACACCTTC. Protein sequence: CSAEESGYTF.

The V and J genes are TRBV5-6 and TRBJ2-7; TRBD1 matches at 7 bases. Germline V gives CDR1 SGHDT, CDR2 YYEEEE. This CDR3 is 14 amino acids long. The junction had 6 bases not matched to a gene; V was cut back by 3 bases and J by 3 bases. The CDR3 loop reads CASSSGTEIYEQYF. The CDR3 DNA is TGTGCCAGCAGCTCCGGGACAGAGATCTACGAGCAGTACTTC.

The rearrangement joins TRBV9 to TRBJ1-1; D is uncertain. V was trimmed by 4 bases and J by 9 bases, leaving 16 bases between them. The CDR3 loop spans 13 amino acids. Germline V gene sequence: CDR1 SGDLS, CDR2 YYNGEE. CDR3 sequence reads: CASSPRGKVKAFF. The CDR3 DNA reads as TGTGCCAGCAGCCCCCGCGGTAAAGTAAAAGCTTTCTTT.

The chain couples TRBV25-1 to TRBJ2-7; 7 bases are shared with TRBD1. CDR1 MGHDK and CDR2 SYGVNS come from the germline V gene. The CDR3 extends over 16 amino acids. V shed 4 bases and J 2 bases; nucleotides not matched to a gene: 11. CDR3 amino acids: CASSGDRALSTYEQYF. The CDR3 DNA sequence: TGTGCCAGCAGTGGTGACAGGGCCCTAAGTACCTACGAGCAGTACTTC.

The chain joins TRBV5-1 to TRBJ1-1; the D gene is possibly TRBD1 (6 bases). Trimming removed 5 bases from V and 5 bases from J, with 13 bases in between. Germline V gene sequence: CDR1 SGHRS, CDR2 YFSETQ. The length of the CDR3 is 13 residues. The CDR3: CASRVQGSTEAFF. The CDR3 DNA reads as TGCGCCAGCAGGGTGCAGGGGAGTACTGAAGCTTTCTTT.

The chain joins TRBV2 to TRBJ2-7, with 12 positions matching TRBD1. Trimming at V came to 8 bases and at J to 5 bases, leaving 7 bases not matched to a gene. Germline CDR1 is SNHLY and CDR2 is FYNNEI. The CDR3 runs to 14 residues. This chain's CDR3 is CASPKGQGANEQYF. In nucleotides, the CDR3 is TGTGCCAGCCCAAAGGGACAGGGGGCGAACGAGCAGTACTTC.

The chain joins TRBV30 to TRBJ2-4; tentatively, D is TRBD2 (5 bases). With 0 bases removed from V and 15 bases from J, the gap between germline ends came to 12 bases. From germline, CDR1 is GTSNPN and CDR2 SVGIG (reference sequence). The length of the CDR3 is 11 residues. CDR3 sequence (DNA): TGTGCCTGGAGTGTACAGAGGGTTAGGTACTTC. It is translated as CAWSVQRVRYF.

The gene calls are TRBV6-6 and TRBJ1-2; 11 bases map to TRBD1. This CDR3 is 15 amino acids long. CDR1 is MNHNY and CDR2 is SVGAGI in the germline V gene (reference sequence). After removal of 2 bases from V and 6 bases from J, the junction contained 5 bases not matched to a gene. The CDR3 loop reads CASSYPGTGGDGYTF. DNA for the CDR3: TGTGCCAGCAGTTACCCCGGGACAGGGGGAGATGGCTACACCTTC.

Here the CDR3 DNA reads TGTGCCATCAGTGAGCGGGCAGGGGGATATAATTCACCCCTCCACTTT. Amino acid sequence: CAISERAGGYNSPLHF. The chain couples TRBV10-3 to TRBJ1-6, with 7 bases fitting TRBD1. The germline gives CDR1 ENHRY, CDR2 SYGVKD. The CDR3 covers 16 residues. J was trimmed by 4 bases and V by 2 bases; bases with no gene match: 5.

This sequence joins TRBV6-1 and TRBJ2-1, with 9 bases matching TRBD2. Germline trimming cut 3 bases from V and 4 bases from J; bases unmatched to any gene: 4. This CDR3 has 15 amino acids. Germline-derived CDR1 and CDR2 are MNHNS and SASEGT. CDR3 amino acids: CASSDRGGVYNEQFF. The CDR3 DNA reads as TGTGCCAGCAGTGATCGCGGGGGGGTGTACAATGAGCAGTTCTTC.